One and the same sample provided the 26 T cell receptor beta chains below, sequenced in a study of tumor-infiltrating lymphocytes in primary liver carcinoma. Priming with a constant-region primer yielded TCR beta cDNA from roughly 500 ng total RNA. Researchers made the TCR beta libraries by running three nested multiplex PCR rounds with slightly modified ARM-PCR. Two initial PCR rounds of about 9 cycles each paired TRBV1-TRBV30 forward primers with a C-beta reverse primer. In TCRdb, the multiplex PCR reads were re-called with MiXCR into one record per CDR3 protein. The sample lists under 50,000 distinct CDR3 sequences; 71% were seen once. The study co-extracted DNA and RNA from about 20-30 mg of unsorted bulk tissue. Sample: liver tumor tissue from sampling region 5. The subset is: tumor region T5, tumor centre. These receptors were collected from a man aged 35-49 years with primary liver carcinoma and hepatitis B virus infection.

This rearrangement joins TRBV12-3 or TRBV12-4 to TRBJ2-1, with a possible D match to TRBD2 (6 bases). The CDR3 is made up of 14 amino acids. Trimming cost V 8 bases and J 6 bases, with 17 bases left between them. This CDR3 reads CASRGPAGPNEQFF. DNA of the CDR3: TGTGCCAGCCGTGGACCAGCGGGTCCCAATGAGCAGTTCTTC.

As regards this clonotype: One junction end does not reproduce the germline sequence, and a read error may be involved. V is TRBV11-2 and J is TRBJ2-7, with D uncertain. From germline, CDR1 is SGHAT and CDR2 FQNNGV. The CDR3 covers 14 residues. Written as DNA, the CDR3 is TGTGCCAGTAGCTTGGGCAGGAGCTCCTACGAGCGGTACTTC. Its translation: CASSLGRSSYERYF.

Turning to this clonotype: A junction boundary mismatches the germline segment, possibly from a read error. This chain joins TRBV4-2 and TRBJ2-5; 9 bases match TRBD2. Germline V lookup: CDR1 LGHNA, CDR2 YNFKEQ. The CDR3 sequence is 16 residues long. CDR3 amino acids: CASSQDWGLAVEIQYF. CDR3 nucleotides: TGTGCTAGCAGCCAAGATTGGGGACTAGCCGTAGAGATCCAGTACTTC.

This clonotype was seen a single time. This could be a read error, since a much larger clone is one nucleotide away. The chain is built from TRBV14 and TRBJ2-1; TRBD2 might be the D (7 bases). CDR1 and CDR2 from the germline V gene are SGHDN and FVKESK. The CDR3 contains 13 residues. Here the CDR3 DNA reads TGTGCCAGCAGCCGCCAAGGGGGACGGGGGGCGCTCTTC. This codes for CASSRQGGRGALF.

Notes on this clonotype: A read error may explain this, as a much larger clone is one base away. The chain recombines TRBV30 with TRBJ2-3, with 11 nucleotides matching TRBD2. CDR1 is GTSNPN and CDR2 is SVGIG in the germline V gene (reference sequence). The trim removed 2 bases at V and 3 bases at J, leaving 7 bases unmatched. The CDR3 runs 16 residues. CDR3 coding DNA: TGTGCCTGGAGTAAGGGACTAGCGGAAGATACAGATACGCAGTATTTT. Translating gives CAWSKGLAEDTDTQYF.

At least ten counts were recorded for this clonotype. The V and J genes are TRBV10-3 and TRBJ2-2, with D maybe TRBD1 (5 bases). The CDR3 totals 14 residues. Germline lookup yields CDR1 ENHRY and CDR2 SYGVKD. Trimming shortened V by 0 bases and J by 7 bases, and 9 bases separated the two germline ends. The DNA for the CDR3 is TGTGCCATCAGTGAGTCCAGGGATGACGGGGAGCTGTTTTTT. It codes for CAISESRDDGELFF.

A note on this clonotype: Mismatch with germline at one junction end may stem from a read error. The rearrangement uses TRBV6-5 and TRBJ2-2; D is ambiguous. CDR3 size: 14 residues. Germline loops: CDR1 MNHEY, CDR2 SVGAGI. The DNA for the CDR3 is TGTGTCAGCAGCTTAATACCGAACACCGGGGAGCTGTTTTTT. Its protein is CVSSLIPNTGELFF.

In this sample, this clonotype turned up many times. CDR3 in amino acids: CASSPNRVLWANVLTF. CDR3 coding DNA: TGTGCCAGCAGCCCTAACAGGGTCCTCTGGGCCAACGTCCTGACTTTC. The chain combines TRBV5-6 with TRBJ2-6; D is possibly TRBD1 (6 bases). This CDR3 comprises 16 residues. V lost 4 bases and J lost 5, with 16 bases in between. Looked up from germline, CDR1 is SGHDT and CDR2 is YYEEEE. Filled out from reference TRBV5-6 and TRBJ2-6, the complete variable domain reads DAGVTQSPTHLIKTRGQQVTLRCSPKSGHDTVSWYQQALGQGPQFIFQYYEEEERQRGNFPDRFSGHQFPNYSSELNVNALLLGDSALYLCASSPNRVLWANVLTFGAGSRLTVL.

Points on this clonotype: One junction end disagrees with the germline gene, perhaps due to a read error. The chain combines TRBV11-2 with TRBJ2-7; TRBD2 matches 15 bases. The CDR3 is 18 residues long. Germline assignment: CDR1 SGHAT and CDR2 FQNNGV. In nucleotides, the CDR3 is TGTGCCAGCTGCTTATCTCTTGGACTAGCGGGAGGGGGGTACGAGCAGTACTTC. This sequence encodes CASCLSLGLAGGGYEQYF.

On this clonotype itself: One end of the junction is discordant with germline, which a read error may explain. The gene calls are TRBV5-1 and TRBJ2-1; 7 bases map to TRBD1. The CDR3 extends over 15 amino acids. Germline CDR1 and CDR2: SGHRS and YFSETQ. CDR3 sequence: CASSPTGTVNNEQFF. The DNA of the CDR3 is TGCGCTAGCAGCCCCACTGGGACAGTAAACAATGAACAGTTCTTC.

This clonotype was seen only a few times. The rearrangement joins TRBV7-3 to TRBJ2-6, with D possibly TRBD1 on 5 matching bases. The CDR3 loop spans 14 amino acids. Deletions cut 4 bases from V and 1 base from J, with 5 bases between. Germline-derived CDR1 and CDR2 are SGHTA and FQGTGA. The CDR3 sequence is CASSYRSGANVLTF. The CDR3, as DNA: TGTGCCAGCAGCTACAGGTCTGGGGCCAACGTCCTGACTTTC.

The CDR3 here is CAWSVRGRGGIWNTEAFF. For the CDR3, the DNA is TGTGCCTGGAGTGTACGAGGGAGAGGGGGCATTTGGAACACTGAAGCTTTCTTT. The chain employs TRBV30 and TRBJ1-1, with 7 bases that match TRBD1. CDR1 and CDR2 from the germline V gene are GTSNPN and SVGIG (reference sequence). V was clipped by 0 bases and J by 1 base; unmatched bases: 14. The CDR3 covers 18 residues.

Note on this clonotype: One end of the junction does not line up with germline, which may come from a read error. V gene TRBV6-1 combines with J gene TRBJ2-7; 9 bases fit TRBD1. The CDR3 runs to 15 residues. Per germline, CDR1 MNHNS and CDR2 SASEGT. The CDR3 coding sequence is TGTGCCAACAGTGAAACCCCGGGACAGGGCTACGAGCAGTACTTC. It translates to CANSETPGQGYEQYF.

This clonotype was recorded at least ten times. This CDR3 is CSGLFLATSGRVSSYNEQFF. In DNA form, the CDR3 reads TGCAGCGGACTATTTCTCGCGACTAGCGGGAGGGTTAGCTCCTACAATGAGCAGTTCTTC. The rearrangement uses TRBV29-1 and TRBJ2-1; 14 bases are a match to TRBD2. Per germline, CDR1 SQVTM and CDR2 ANQGSEA. The CDR3 consists of 20 residues. V lost 7 bases and J lost 0; bases outside the gene matches: 17.

The chain uses TRBV20-1 and TRBJ1-2, with a possible D match to TRBD1 (6 bases). With 5 bases removed from V and 2 bases from J, the gap between germline ends came to 15 bases. Germline V gives CDR1 DFQATT, CDR2 SNEGSKA (reference sequence). The CDR3 totals 14 residues. As DNA, the CDR3 is TGCAGTGCTGGCGGGACACCACCAAACTATGGCTACACCTTC. This encodes CSAGGTPPNYGYTF.

Notes on this clonotype: The junction departs from the called germline gene at one end, perhaps through a read error. The CDR3 DNA reads as TGTGCCAGCAGTCACCTAGGAGGGGCTGAGCAATTCTTC. Protein sequence: CASSHLGGAEQFF. The chain couples TRBV7-8 to TRBJ2-1; D is possibly TRBD2 (6 bases). The CDR3 sequence is 13 residues long. Germline V gene sequence: CDR1 SGHVS, CDR2 FQNEAQ.

This clonotype was recorded a few times. This may be a read error: a much more frequent sequence differs by one nucleotide. The chain has TRBV4-1 and TRBJ2-7, with 12 positions matching TRBD2. The germline gives CDR1 MGHRA, CDR2 YSYEKL. This CDR3 is 15 amino acids long. CDR3 bases: TGCGCCGGCAGCCATACTAGCGGGAGGACCTACGAGCAGTACTTC. Its translation is CAGSHTSGRTYEQYF.

Points on this clonotype: Relative to the germline gene, one junction end is altered; a read error may explain this. V is TRBV12-3 or TRBV12-4 and J is TRBJ2-2; D may be TRBD2 (5 bases). CDR3 size: 16 residues. The DNA for the CDR3 is TGTGCCAGCAGTTTATACCCAGTGTCTAACACCGGGGATCTGTTTTTT. It yields the protein CASSLYPVSNTGDLFF.

This clonotype has a handful of counts. The chain recombines TRBV5-1 with TRBJ2-7, with TRBD2 matching 8 bases. Germline-derived CDR1 and CDR2 are SGHRS and YFSETQ. The CDR3 spans 15 residues. The V gene end was trimmed by 4 bases and the J gene end by 4 bases; junction bases not matched to a gene: 10. In DNA form, the CDR3 reads TGCGCCAGCAGCAGGGTCGGGGGGGGATCATACGAGCAGTACTTC. Its protein product is CASSRVGGGSYEQYF.

This clonotype was seen ten or more times. The CDR3 region is CASSLGGLTEAFF. CDR3 DNA sequence: TGTGCCAGCAGCTTGGGGGGGCTCACTGAAGCTTTCTTT. J is TRBJ1-1 and V is TRBV7-3; perhaps TRBD1 as D (6 bases). The ends were cut back, 3 bases at V and 4 bases at J, with 9 bases in the middle. The CDR3 is made up of 13 amino acids. Germline assignment: CDR1 SGHTA and CDR2 FQGTGA.

As regards this clonotype: The germline gene is not matched at one end of the junction; a read error may be the cause. This chain links TRBV6-5 with TRBJ1-4; 7 bases line up with TRBD1. The CDR3 loop spans 14 amino acids. Germline CDR1 and CDR2: MNHEY and SVGAGI. The CDR3 reads CASSSGTDNERLFF. CDR3 sequence (DNA): TGCGCCAGCAGTTCCGGGACAGACAATGAAAGACTGTTTTTT.

Only a few counts were recorded for this clonotype. The missing conserved phenylalanine or tryptophan at the end of this CDR3 makes a read error likely. The CDR3 is CASSYGDTEAFS. For the CDR3, the DNA is TGTGCCAGCAGTTACGGGGATACTGAGGCTTTCTCT. V gene TRBV6-5 combines with J gene TRBJ1-1; D is unresolved. The CDR3 consists of 12 residues. Looked up from germline, CDR1 is MNHEY and CDR2 is SVGAGI.

On this clonotype: Relative to the germline gene, one junction end is altered; a read error may explain this. The V call is TRBV7-9, the J call TRBJ1-1; D call uncertain. The CDR3 is made up of 13 amino acids. In germline, CDR1 is SEHNR, CDR2 FQNEAQ (reference sequence). The CDR3 sequence: CASSLVGGDEALF. CDR3 DNA sequence: TGTGCCAGCAGCCTCGTCGGCGGGGATGAAGCTCTCTTT.

V and J are TRBV12-3 or TRBV12-4 and TRBJ2-7, with a possible D match to TRBD1 (5 bases). V shed 7 bases and J shed 2 bases, with 15 bases lying between them. This CDR3 is built from 14 residues. CDR3 sequence reads: CASNPHRLPYEQYF. CDR3 nucleotides: TGTGCCAGCAATCCTCACAGGTTACCCTACGAGCAGTACTTC.

Note on this clonotype: A read error may produce the germline difference seen at one junction end. The chain carries TRBV19 and TRBJ2-2; no clear D. The CDR3 consists of 14 residues. Per germline, CDR1 LNHDA and CDR2 SQIVND (reference sequence). This CDR3 is CASSPLPNTGDLFF. The CDR3 region has the DNA TGTGCCAGTAGTCCGTTACCGAACACTGGGGATCTGTTTTTT.

On this clonotype: It may be a read error: a sequence one base away is much more abundant. CDR3 nucleotides: TGCGCCGGCAGCTTGGAGGGGGTATGGGAAGATACGCAGTATTTT. Translating gives CAGSLEGVWEDTQYF. The chain uses TRBV5-1 and TRBJ2-3; perhaps D is TRBD1 or TRBD2 (6 bases each). The germline gives CDR1 SGHRS, CDR2 YFSETQ. The CDR3 has 15 residues.